A selection of T cell receptor beta chains follows, all from one sample in a study of vaccination effects on CD4 cells after COVID-19. Measured with immunoSEQ multiplex PCR; TCRdb has only the in-frame clones, and not every one. The table has approximately 40,000 clones, around 70% seen once. These receptors' targets are unknown. The sample was CD4+ T cells from PBMCs cultured with SARS-CoV-2 spike peptides, taken before COVID-19 vaccination. These receptors were obtained from a human donor who received a COVID-19 vaccine. CDR3s include the opening cysteine and the closing phenylalanine or tryptophan. A D gene is named only where the DNA matches it firmly. For some rows the clone size is stated as once, few or many, or as a class when expanded; others skip it.

j_call clone_size v_call d_call cdr3_nt cdr3_aa
TRBJ1-1 . TRBV18 . TGTGCCAGCTCACCCCGCTTCGTTTCCAACAGTGGGAACACTGAAGCTTTCTTT CASSPRFVSNSGNTEAFF
TRBJ2-7 once TRBV3-1/TRBV3-2 . TGTGCCAGCAGCCATTCAGGGCCCTACGAGCAGTACTTC CASSHSGPYEQYF
TRBJ2-2 . TRBV7-7 . TGTGCTAGCAGCTTAACGACAGTCACCGGGGAGCTGTTTTTT CASSLTTVTGELFF
TRBJ2-1 . TRBV5-1 . TGCGCCAGCAGCGGGCTCGCGGGGGCCAACAATGAGCAGTTCTTC CASSGLAGANNEQFF
TRBJ2-1 few TRBV5-1 TRBD2 TGCGCCAGCAGGGAGCGGGGAACCTACAATGAGCAGTTCTTC CASRERGTYNEQFF
TRBJ1-4 once TRBV19 . TGTGCCAGTAGTATTGGGTCTCCAACTAATGAAAAACTGTTTTTT CASSIGSPTNEKLFF
TRBJ2-3 . TRBV5-6 . TGTGCCAGCAGCTTGGCCGGCGGCACAGATACGCAGTATTTT CASSLAGGTDTQYF
TRBJ2-2 . TRBV5-1 . TGCGCCAGCAGCTCCCTGGTTCACTCCATCACCGGGGAGCTGTTTTTT CASSSLVHSITGELFF
TRBJ2-1 medium-sized TRBV18 . TGTGCCAGCTCACCCCCGACAGGATCCTACAATGAGCAGTTCTTC CASSPPTGSYNEQFF
TRBJ2-3 . TRBV10-2 TRBD1 TGCGCCAGCAGACAGGGGGAGGCAGATACGCAGTATTTT CASRQGEADTQYF
TRBJ1-6 . TRBV6-5 . TGTGCCAGCAGTCACACAGGGAGGGATTCACCCCTCCACTTT CASSHTGRDSPLHF
TRBJ1-1 . TRBV6-6 TRBD1 TGTGCCAGCAGTTACGGGGACAGGGGCGAGAACACTGAAGCTTTCTTT CASSYGDRGENTEAFF
TRBJ2-2 . TRBV5-6 . TGTGCCAGCAGCTTGTCGGGAGTAGGGGAGCTGTTTTTT CASSLSGVGELFF
TRBJ1-6 few TRBV4-3 . TGCGCCAGCAGCCAAGAGTTGGCCCGGGGACGATATTCACCCCTCCACTTT CASSQELARGRYSPLHF
TRBJ2-2 . TRBV28 . TGTGCCAGCAGTCTGACAAGGCGAACCGGGGAGCTGTTTTTT CASSLTRRTGELFF
TRBJ1-2 . TRBV24-1 . TGTGCCACCAGTCCAACCGTACGGGATAACTATGGCTACACCTTC CATSPTVRDNYGYTF
TRBJ2-7 . TRBV28 . TGTGCCAGCACCTTAGGGAGGTCCTCCTACGAGCAGTACTTC CASTLGRSSYEQYF
TRBJ2-5 . TRBV11-2 TRBD1 TGTGCCAGCAGTCCAGGGGGCAGCGAGACCCAGTACTTC CASSPGGSETQYF
TRBJ1-2 few TRBV5-1 . TGCGCCAGCAGCTTGGAGGTGGGGCTATGGTATGGCTACACCTTC CASSLEVGLWYGYTF
TRBJ2-2 . TRBV4-2 TRBD2 TGTGCCAGCAGCCAAGCCCTAGCGGGGGGGTATGTCGGGGAGCTGTTTTTT CASSQALAGGYVGELFF
TRBJ1-2 . TRBV6-5 . TGTGCCAGCAGTTACGGTGTCTCTAACTATGGCTACACCTTC CASSYGVSNYGYTF
TRBJ2-7 few TRBV6-2/TRBV6-3 . TGTGCCAGCAGTCGTCTGGGAGGTGACCGGACCTACGAGCAGTACTTC CASSRLGGDRTYEQYF
TRBJ1-5 . TRBV3-1/TRBV3-2 . TGTGCCAGCAGCCAAGGCACCCGTCTCCGCTATAGCAATCAGCCCCAGCATTTT CASSQGTRLRYSNQPQHF
TRBJ1-4 . TRBV5-5 . TGTGCCAGCAGCTTCGCCCCCAGGGCTAATGAAAAACTGTTTTTT CASSFAPRANEKLFF
TRBJ1-2 . TRBV6-5 . TGTGCCAGCAGTTACGACAGGATGGCAAATGGCTACACCTTC CASSYDRMANGYTF
TRBJ1-2 . TRBV6-4 TRBD1 TGTGCCAGCTGGCTAATGGGACAGGGAGGAGGCTACACCTTC CASWLMGQGGGYTF
TRBJ2-3 . TRBV25-1 . TGTGCCAGCAGTGAATTTGAGAAGGGTACGCAGTATTTT CASSEFEKGTQYF
TRBJ2-4 . TRBV9 TRBD1 TGTGCCAGCAGCCCGACAGGGGCCAAAAACATTCAGTACTTC CASSPTGAKNIQYF
TRBJ1-5 few TRBV7-6 TRBD1 TGTGCCAGCAGCTTAGGGAGCGCGGGACAGCAGCCCCAGCATTTT CASSLGSAGQQPQHF
TRBJ1-6 . TRBV12-3/TRBV12-4 TRBD1 TGTGCCAGATCGACAGGGGGTAAATCACCCCTCCACTTT CARSTGGKSPLHF